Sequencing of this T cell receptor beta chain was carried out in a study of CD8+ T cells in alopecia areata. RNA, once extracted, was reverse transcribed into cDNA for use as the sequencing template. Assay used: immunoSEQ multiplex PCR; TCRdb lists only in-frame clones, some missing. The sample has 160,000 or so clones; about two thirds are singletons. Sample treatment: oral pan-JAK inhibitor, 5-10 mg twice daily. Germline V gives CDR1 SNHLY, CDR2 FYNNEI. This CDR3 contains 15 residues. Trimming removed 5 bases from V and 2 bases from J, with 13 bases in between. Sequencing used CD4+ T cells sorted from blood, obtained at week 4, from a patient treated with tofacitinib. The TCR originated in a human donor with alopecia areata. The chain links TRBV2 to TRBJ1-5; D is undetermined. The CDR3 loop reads CASSLGGKGNQPQHF. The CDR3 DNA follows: TGTGCCAGCAGTCTCGGAGGGAAGGGCAATCAGCCCCAGCATTTT.